The next 25 T cell receptor beta chains were all read from a single sample in a study of shared T cell receptors in the human thymus. Libraries were prepared by immunoSEQ multiplex PCR; TCRdb keeps only in-frame clonotypes and omits some of them. Counted here are hundreds of thousands of clones, approximately 87% occurring once; the ten biggest clones make up roughly 0.0089%. The same sample was also used in a study of human thymus T cells.

Sequenced sample: thymocytes. Source of these receptors: a boy under two years old with a congenital heart defect.

The CDR3 nucleotides are TGTGCCAGCAGCGTCCGGGCCAGAGGGGGTTTCACTGAAGCTTTCTTT. It translates to CASSVRARGGFTEAFF. V is TRBV5-6 and J is TRBJ1-1; perhaps TRBD1 as D (6 bases). The length of the CDR3 is 16 residues. Deletions cut 4 bases from V and 4 bases from J, with 20 bases between. CDR1 SGHDT and CDR2 YYEEEE come from the germline V gene.

The CDR3 here is CSVDRGQDPDGYTF. In DNA, the CDR3 is TGCAGCGTCGATCGTGGACAGGATCCGGATGGCTACACCTTC. The chain uses TRBV29-1 and TRBJ1-2; 7 bases are a match to TRBD1. V shed 6 bases, J shed 6 bases, and the junction held 13 bases outside the gene matches. Germline assignment: CDR1 SQVTM and CDR2 ANQGSEA. The CDR3 loop spans 14 amino acids. Based on the CDR3 plus reference TRBV29-1 and TRBJ1-2, the full variable domain is SAVISQKPSRDICQRGTSLTIQCQVDSQVTMMFWYRQQPGQSLTLIATANQGSEATYESGFVIDKFPISRPNLTFSTLTVSNMSPEDSSIYLCSVDRGQDPDGYTFGSGTRLTVV.

This chain connects TRBV11-1 to TRBJ2-1; 8 bases align to TRBD2. V lost 4 bases to trimming and J lost 3 bases; unmatched junction nucleotides: 14. Germline V gives CDR1 SGHAT, CDR2 FQDESV (reference sequence). The CDR3 has 18 residues. The CDR3 protein is CASSCAPGLGLDYNEQFF. In DNA form, the CDR3 reads TGTGCCAGCAGCTGTGCCCCGGGACTAGGATTAGACTACAATGAGCAGTTCTTC.

CDR3 region: CAISGTGNLFGELFF. CDR3 sequence (DNA): TGTGCCATCAGTGGGACAGGGAATTTGTTCGGGGAGCTGTTTTTT. The chain recombines TRBV10-3 with TRBJ2-2; 8 nucleotides line up with TRBD1. Germline V gives CDR1 ENHRY, CDR2 SYGVKD. CDR3 length: 15 amino acids. Trimming removed 4 bases from V and 7 bases from J; junction bases left unmatched: 8.

The chain links TRBV4-3 to TRBJ1-4; D ambiguous. V was pared by 1 base and J by 0 bases, with 9 bases between. Germline-derived CDR1 and CDR2 are LGHNA and YSLEER. The CDR3 loop spans 16 amino acids. CDR3 protein: CASSQGAAATNEKLFF. CDR3 DNA: TGCGCCAGCAGCCAAGGGGCAGCTGCAACTAATGAAAAACTGTTTTTT.

The rearrangement uses TRBV30 and TRBJ1-3; the D is unclear. The germline gives CDR1 GTSNPN, CDR2 SVGIG (reference sequence). V shed 2 bases and J shed 0 bases, with 8 bases lying between them. This CDR3 spans 14 amino acids. The CDR3 here is CAWSYSLSGNTIYF. DNA for the CDR3: TGTGCCTGGAGTTACAGCCTCTCTGGAAACACCATATATTTT.

The genes are TRBV2 and TRBJ2-5, with TRBD1 matching 7 bases. Germline V gene sequence: CDR1 SNHLY, CDR2 FYNNEI. Germline trimming cut 3 bases from V and 2 bases from J; bases unmatched to any gene: 6. The CDR3 is 15 residues long. The DNA for the CDR3 is TGTGCCAGCAGTGACTCGGACAGGAAACAAGAGACCCAGTACTTC. Its protein product is CASSDSDRKQETQYF.

The CDR3 protein is CASSRAGNTIYF. CDR3 coding DNA: TGTGCCAGTTCCAGGGCTGGAAACACCATATATTTT. This chain links TRBV19 with TRBJ1-3; D may be TRBD1 (5 bases). Germline CDR1 is LNHDA and CDR2 is SQIVND (reference sequence). The CDR3 is 12 residues long. The V gene lost 8 bases and the J gene lost 2 bases, with 7 bases spanning the gap.

This clone was seen only once. This chain links TRBV7-6 with TRBJ2-1; no reliable D call. The CDR3 spans 16 residues. Trimming took 5 bases from V and 1 from J, leaving 15 bases between them. Germline V gives CDR1 SGHVS, CDR2 FNYEAQ. The CDR3 is CASSPQAGSSYNEQFF. For the CDR3, the DNA is TGTGCCAGCAGCCCGCAGGCAGGCAGTTCCTACAATGAGCAGTTCTTC. Full variable domain (rest looked up from reference TRBV7-6 and TRBJ2-1): GAGVSQSPRYKVTKRGQDVALRCDPISGHVSLYWYRQALGQGPEFLTYFNYEAQQDKSGLPNDRFSAERPEGSISTLTIQRTEQRDSAMYRCASSPQAGSSYNEQFFGPGTRLTVL.

The chain has TRBV27 and TRBJ1-5, with 8 bases that match TRBD1. This CDR3 has 14 residues. CDR1 is MNHEY and CDR2 is SMNVEV in the germline V gene (reference sequence). The trim removed 6 bases at V and 7 bases at J, leaving 8 bases unmatched. The CDR3 sequence: CASSLDRGTQPQHF. In nucleotides, the CDR3 is TGTGCCAGCAGCCTAGACAGGGGCACGCAGCCCCAGCATTTT.

A note on this clone: This specimen includes other DNA sequences encoding the same CDR3. The chain uses TRBV27 and TRBJ2-5, with D maybe TRBD2 (6 bases). With 2 bases removed from V and 2 bases from J, the gap between germline ends came to 6 bases. Germline V gene data show CDR1 as MNHEY and CDR2 as SMNVEV (reference sequence). The CDR3 sequence is 13 residues long. The CDR3 DNA sequence: TGTGCCAGCAGTTTACGGGGGCAAGAGACCCAGTACTTC. Its protein product is CASSLRGQETQYF.

The chain couples TRBV18 to TRBJ1-3, with D perhaps matching TRBD1 (6 bases). This CDR3 is built from 16 residues. V lost 2 bases, J lost 0 bases, and 11 bases lay in between. Germline V gene lookup returns CDR1 KGHSH and CDR2 LQKENI. The CDR3 DNA is TGTGCCAGCTCACCAGACGTGGACAGCTCTGGAAACACCATATATTTT. Residues: CASSPDVDSSGNTIYF.

The chain couples TRBV18 to TRBJ2-2; 8 bases agree with TRBD1. Per germline, CDR1 KGHSH and CDR2 LQKENI. The CDR3 runs to 18 residues. Trimming took 3 bases from V and 4 from J; bases not matched to a gene: 13. CDR3 loop: CASSPGCLDRASTGELFF. CDR3 DNA: TGTGCCAGCTCACCCGGGTGTCTGGACAGGGCTTCCACCGGGGAGCTGTTTTTT.

The chain is built from TRBV14 and TRBJ2-5; TRBD2 aligns across 7 bases. With V trimmed by 1 base and J by 1 base, 9 bases remained unmatched. The CDR3 length is 17 residues. Germline CDR1 and CDR2: SGHDN and FVKESK. The CDR3 region has the DNA TGTGCCAGCAGCCAAGCCGCGGGGGTCGGGGGCCAAGAGACCCAGTACTTC. Protein product: CASSQAAGVGGQETQYF.

The CDR3 DNA follows: TGCGCCAGCAGCTTGATGGGACAGGAAGAGACCCAGTACTTC. Translation: CASSLMGQEETQYF. The chain employs TRBV5-1 and TRBJ2-5; 8 bases fit TRBD1. CDR1 and CDR2 (germline): SGHRS, YFSETQ. This CDR3 comprises 14 residues. V was pared by 1 base and J by 3 bases, with 2 bases of the junction left unmatched. The variable domain in full, with the rest retrieved from reference TRBV5-1 and TRBJ2-5, is KAGVTQTPRYLIKTRGQQVTLSCSPISGHRSVSWYQQTPGQGLQFLFEYFSETQRNKGNFPGRFSGRQFSNSRSEMNVSTLELGDSALYLCASSLMGQEETQYFGPGTRLLVL.

This clone was recorded once. V is TRBV6-6 and J is TRBJ1-2, with D perhaps matching TRBD1 (6 bases). V was pared by 4 bases and J by 8 bases, with 11 bases between. This CDR3 comprises 12 residues. Germline CDR1 and CDR2: MNHNY and SVGAGI (reference sequence). In DNA, the CDR3 is TGTGCCAGCAGTTTGGGGGGGGCGGGCTACACCTTC. Its translation: CASSLGGAGYTF.

The rearrangement uses TRBV4-1 and TRBJ1-2; D not resolved. Germline CDR1 MGHRA, CDR2 YSYEKL. The V and J ends lost 0 bases and 2 bases respectively, with 19 bases between them. The CDR3 spans 18 residues. This CDR3 is CASSQDPPRRGGNYGYTF. DNA of the CDR3: TGCGCCAGCAGCCAAGATCCCCCCCGGAGAGGCGGGAACTATGGCTACACCTTC.

The chain links TRBV29-1 to TRBJ1-2; the D gene is possibly TRBD1 (6 bases). The ends were cut back, 5 bases at V and 5 bases at J, with 15 bases in the middle. Germline CDR1 and CDR2: SQVTM and ANQGSEA. The CDR3 extends over 13 amino acids. The CDR3 region has the DNA TGCAGCGTTTTCGGGGGGCCCGGGTATGGCTACACCTTC. Amino acids: CSVFGGPGYGYTF.

The chain joins TRBV5-6 to TRBJ2-2, with a tentative D call TRBD2 (5 bases). V was shortened by 1 base and J by 7 bases, with 17 bases between the two germline ends. The CDR3 consists of 16 residues. CDR1 SGHDT and CDR2 YYEEEE come from the germline V gene. CDR3 in amino acids: CASSLSPYLRDGELFF. As DNA, the CDR3 is TGTGCCAGCAGCTTGTCCCCCTACCTACGGGACGGGGAGCTGTTTTTT. Complete variable domain (other parts from reference TRBV5-6 and TRBJ2-2): DAGVTQSPTHLIKTRGQQVTLRCSPKSGHDTVSWYQQALGQGPQFIFQYYEEEERQRGNFPDRFSGHQFPNYSSELNVNALLLGDSALYLCASSLSPYLRDGELFFGEGSRLTVL.

The chain has TRBV5-6 and TRBJ2-4; D is possibly TRBD2 (7 bases). Trimming cost V 2 bases and J 3 bases, with 18 bases left between them. Germline CDR1 and CDR2: SGHDT and YYEEEE. The CDR3 length is 17 residues. Written as DNA, the CDR3 is TGTGCCAGCAGCTTAGGGGGGGGTAGGGCCCTCAAAAACATTCAGTACTTC. Its protein product is CASSLGGGRALKNIQYF.

The chain couples TRBV11-3 to TRBJ1-1; D remains ambiguous. Germline values: CDR1 SGHNT, CDR2 YENEEA. The V and J ends lost 2 bases and 7 bases respectively, with 5 bases between them. This CDR3 is built from 11 residues. CDR3 nucleotides: TGTGCCAGCAGCTTATTTCTTGAAGCTTTCTTT. Encoded protein: CASSLFLEAFF. Combining the CDR3 with reference TRBV11-3 and TRBJ1-1 gives the whole variable domain EAGVVQSPRYKIIEKKQPVAFWCNPISGHNTLYWYLQNLGQGPELLIRYENEEAVDDSQLPKDRFSAERLKGVDSTLKIQPAELGDSAVYLCASSLFLEAFFGQGTRLTVV.

The V and J genes are TRBV6-5 and TRBJ1-3; 7 positions agree with TRBD1. Germline V lookup: CDR1 MNHEY, CDR2 SVGAGI. This CDR3 has 15 amino acids. V shed 7 bases, J shed 3 bases, and the junction held 9 bases outside the gene matches. The CDR3 region is CASTAAGTDGNTIYF. DNA of the CDR3: TGTGCCAGCACCGCGGCCGGGACAGATGGAAACACCATATATTTT.

The sample holds a few counts of this clone. The chain links TRBV11-2 to TRBJ2-7; 7 bases map to TRBD2. With V trimmed by 4 bases and J by 0 bases, 9 bases remained unmatched. Germline loops: CDR1 SGHAT, CDR2 FQNNGV. The CDR3 runs to 16 residues. Here the CDR3 reads CASSSHTGGDSYEQYF. CDR3 bases: TGTGCCAGCAGCTCCCACACTGGGGGGGACTCCTACGAGCAGTACTTC.

V is TRBV14 and J is TRBJ1-2; 8 nucleotides line up with TRBD1. The length of the CDR3 is 14 residues. The V gene's germline CDR1 is SGHDN and CDR2 FVKESK. Trimming at V came to 1 base and at J to 8 bases, leaving 6 bases not matched to a gene. CDR3 sequence: CASSQARTGIGYTF. In DNA, the CDR3 is TGTGCCAGCAGCCAAGCCCGGACAGGGATAGGCTACACCTTC.

The CDR3 bases are TGCGCCAGCAGCCGGACCGGGGCGGGGGAGCAGTACTTC. This translates into CASSRTGAGEQYF. J is TRBJ2-7 and V is TRBV4-1, with D possibly being TRBD2 (6 bases). The CDR3 totals 13 residues. Deletions cut 4 bases from V and 7 bases from J, with 14 bases between. Germline-derived CDR1 and CDR2 are MGHRA and YSYEKL.